What follows is one T cell receptor beta chain and its context. This specimen comes from a study of blood T cell repertoires in COVID-19. Whole-study context: T cells, B-cell-depleted T cells, or PBMCs supplied cDNA or gDNA.

Per the germline V gene, CDR1 is SGHTA and CDR2 is FQGNSA. The CDR3 spans 15 residues. V trimming: 3 bases; J trimming: 4 bases; junction bases outside the gene matches: 3. Here immunoSEQ multiplex PCR was the method, and the copy in TCRdb shows in-frame clones only, minus some. The sample contains 360,000 or so clones, about 90% of which appear only once. Sequences were obtained from PBMCs or T cells enriched from blood (not recorded which). The clonotype comes from a woman aged 30 to 39 who had been exposed to COVID-19. V gene TRBV7-2 combines with J gene TRBJ1-5; TRBD1 agrees at 10 bases. The chain's CDR3 is CASSFRTGGNQPQHF. DNA for the CDR3: TGTGCCAGCAGCTTTAGGACAGGGGGGAATCAGCCCCAGCATTTT.